A single sample gave rise to the 28 T cell receptor beta chains below, sequenced in a study of immune evolution from preneoplasia to lung adenocarcinoma. Profiling relied on immunoSEQ multiplex PCR, and the TCRdb table lists in-frame clones only, not all of them. Altogether several thousand clones are present, roughly 79% being singletons, with the ten largest covering roughly 7.9%. Sequencing input: FFPE adjacent normal lung tissue. These receptors were collected from a person aged 55 to 79 with lung adenocarcinoma.

The chain recombines TRBV5-1 with TRBJ2-1; the D is unclear. The V and J ends lost 2 bases and 0 bases respectively, with 9 bases between them. This CDR3 comprises 15 residues. The germline gives CDR1 SGHRS, CDR2 YFSETQ. The CDR3 loop reads CASSLGQSSYNEQFF. CDR3 DNA sequence: TGCGCCAGCAGCTTAGGGCAGAGCTCCTACAATGAGCAGTTCTTC.

The V call is TRBV19, the J call TRBJ1-5, with D perhaps TRBD1 (5 bases). The V gene lost 4 bases and the J gene lost 6 bases, with 7 bases spanning the gap. Germline loops: CDR1 LNHDA, CDR2 SQIVND (reference sequence). CDR3 length: 12 amino acids. The CDR3 nucleotides read TGTGCCAGTAGTACACAGGTTCAGCCCCAGCATTTT. Its protein product is CASSTQVQPQHF.

The V and J genes are TRBV14 and TRBJ1-5, with D uncertain. Germline V CDR1 and CDR2: SGHDN, FVKESK. Trimming removed 1 base at V and 3 bases at J, with 4 bases between. The CDR3 totals 13 residues. The CDR3, as DNA: TGTGCCAGCAGCCAAGGAATCAATCAGCCCCAGCATTTT. Its protein is CASSQGINQPQHF.

This clone is termed medium-sized. The V and J genes are TRBV29-1 and TRBJ2-3, with D unresolved. CDR1 SQVTM and CDR2 ANQGSEA come from the germline V gene. With 6 bases removed from V and 0 bases from J, the gap between germline ends came to 16 bases. There are 15 residues in the CDR3. The CDR3, as DNA: TGCAGCGTCGGAACCCTCCTATCTAGCACAGATACGCAGTATTTT. The encoded protein is CSVGTLLSSTDTQYF.

This clone has more than one count but fewer than ten. This chain links TRBV29-1 with TRBJ2-3, with 8 bases fitting TRBD2. The CDR3 length is 15 residues. V shed 6 bases and J 1 base; nucleotides not matched to a gene: 9. CDR1 and CDR2 from the germline V gene are SQVTM and ANQGSEA. The CDR3 reads CSVGKREWGTDTQYF. The CDR3 DNA sequence: TGCAGCGTCGGGAAGCGGGAGTGGGGCACAGATACGCAGTATTTT.

The chain uses TRBV6-6 and TRBJ2-7; the match to TRBD2 covers 12 bases. Germline lookup yields CDR1 MNHNY and CDR2 SVGAGI (reference sequence). This CDR3 comprises 15 residues. V shed 5 bases and J 4 bases; nucleotides not matched to a gene: 6. This CDR3 reads CASSRSSGGAYEQYF. CDR3 sequence (DNA): TGTGCCAGCAGTCGATCTAGCGGGGGGGCGTACGAGCAGTACTTC.

J is TRBJ1-5 and V is TRBV27; D not resolved. There are 13 residues in the CDR3. Germline loops: CDR1 MNHEY, CDR2 SMNVEV (reference sequence). Trimming pared 4 bases from V and 3 bases from J, leaving 7 bases between. The CDR3 is CASSWSANQPQHF. CDR3 coding DNA: TGTGCCAGCAGTTGGTCGGCCAATCAGCCCCAGCATTTT.

The chain has TRBV19 and TRBJ2-3, with D perhaps given as TRBD1 or TRBD2 (7 bases each). Germline V gene sequence: CDR1 LNHDA, CDR2 SQIVND (reference sequence). This CDR3 spans 16 amino acids. Trimming took 3 bases from V and 5 from J, leaving 18 bases between them. CDR3 sequence reads: CASSIEGGPGGDTQYF. DNA of the CDR3: TGTGCCAGTAGTATCGAGGGGGGGCCAGGGGGAGATACGCAGTATTTT.

J is TRBJ2-1 and V is TRBV29-1; D is perhaps TRBD1 or TRBD2 (5 bases each). Germline V gives CDR1 SQVTM, CDR2 ANQGSEA. The CDR3 consists of 15 residues. Trimming removed 7 bases at V and 0 bases at J, with 16 bases between. The CDR3 DNA reads TGCAGCGCCGAAGGGACGGATAGCTCCTACAATGAGCAGTTCTTC. Protein sequence: CSAEGTDSSYNEQFF.

V is TRBV2 and J is TRBJ2-7; 7 bases align to TRBD2. Germline V gene sequence: CDR1 SNHLY, CDR2 FYNNEI. V shed 6 bases, J shed 5 bases, and the junction held 1 base outside the gene matches. The CDR3 is 11 amino acids. CDR3 DNA sequence: TGTGCCAGCAGGGGGGGGGACGAGCAGTACTTC. This translates into CASRGGDEQYF.

The rearrangement links TRBV5-1 to TRBJ2-2, with unresolved D. Trimming shortened V by 0 bases and J by 3 bases, and 6 bases separated the two germline ends. The CDR3 extends over 14 amino acids. The V gene's germline CDR1 is SGHRS and CDR2 YFSETQ. The CDR3 is CASSLGQDTGELFF. In DNA form, the CDR3 reads TGCGCCAGCAGCTTGGGTCAGGACACCGGGGAGCTGTTTTTT.

The chain couples TRBV27 to TRBJ2-7; TRBD2 matches at 7 bases. This CDR3 contains 15 residues. The J segment lost 2 bases and the V segment lost 3 bases, leaving 7 bases of the junction unmatched. The germline V gene encodes CDR1 MNHEY and CDR2 SMNVEV (reference sequence). CDR3: CASSFDPAGTYEQYF. The CDR3 coding sequence is TGTGCCAGCAGTTTTGATCCAGCGGGGACCTACGAGCAGTACTTC.

This clone was counted once. CDR3 sequence: CSVEQGVQGQYF. DNA for the CDR3: TGCAGCGTTGAACAGGGAGTACAAGGGCAGTACTTC. The chain combines TRBV29-1 with TRBJ2-7, with D perhaps TRBD1 or TRBD2 (5 bases each). From germline, CDR1 is SQVTM and CDR2 ANQGSEA. This CDR3 spans 12 amino acids. V lost 2 bases to trimming and J lost 9 bases, with 14 bases between them.

The J gene is TRBJ1-3, the V gene TRBV5-1; no clear D gene. Trimming shortened V by 0 bases and J by 2 bases, and 12 bases separated the two germline ends. The CDR3 has 16 residues. CDR1 is SGHRS, CDR2 YFSETQ, per germline. DNA for the CDR3: TGCGCCAGCAGCTTGGGCACAAAAAGTCCTGGAAACACCATATATTTT. It translates to CASSLGTKSPGNTIYF.

This chain links TRBV6-1 with TRBJ2-7; D gene uncertain. Trimming pared 8 bases from V and 6 bases from J, leaving 11 bases between. Germline V gene lookup returns CDR1 MNHNS and CDR2 SASEGT. This CDR3 region has 11 residues. The CDR3: CASHRMAEQYF. CDR3 DNA sequence: TGTGCCAGCCACCGCATGGCCGAGCAGTACTTC.

The J gene is TRBJ1-1, the V gene TRBV18; no reliable D call. The CDR3 sequence is 12 residues long. V was pared by 1 base and J by 5 bases, with 5 bases between. Germline lookup yields CDR1 KGHSH and CDR2 LQKENI. CDR3 sequence: CASSPQETEAFF. Here the CDR3 DNA reads TGTGCCAGCTCACCACAGGAGACTGAAGCTTTCTTT.

The chain recombines TRBV5-5 with TRBJ2-2; D unclear. The CDR3 totals 15 residues. Germline values: CDR1 SGHKS, CDR2 YYEKEE (reference sequence). Trimming pared 4 bases from V and 1 base from J, leaving 11 bases between. This CDR3 reads CASSPLLQNTGELFF. DNA for the CDR3: TGTGCCAGCAGCCCACTCCTGCAGAACACCGGGGAGCTGTTTTTT.

The chain employs TRBV5-1 and TRBJ2-5, with D possibly being TRBD1 or TRBD2 (5 bases each). CDR1 SGHRS and CDR2 YFSETQ come from the germline V gene. The CDR3 length is 14 residues. Trimming cost V 4 bases and J 3 bases, with 13 bases left between them. CDR3 in DNA: TGCGCCAGCAGCCCCGGGGACGGGAAAGAGACCCAGTACTTC. Its translation: CASSPGDGKETQYF.

The table lists this clone with a few counts. V and J are TRBV29-1 and TRBJ2-1; 11 bases agree with TRBD2. With 4 bases clipped from V and 0 bases from J, the junction kept 2 bases outside the gene matches. The CDR3 totals 15 residues. The V gene's germline CDR1 is SQVTM and CDR2 ANQGSEA. CDR3 DNA sequence: TGCAGCGTTGTTAGCGGGAGGGACTCCTACAATGAGCAGTTCTTC. Amino acids: CSVVSGRDSYNEQFF.

This sequence joins TRBV11-2 and TRBJ1-2; the D gene is possibly TRBD1 (6 bases). Germline values: CDR1 SGHAT, CDR2 FQNNGV. The CDR3 is 15 amino acids. V was pared by 1 base and J by 4 bases, with 13 bases between. The CDR3 here is CASSLVGAGSYGYTF. The CDR3 DNA is TGTGCCAGCAGCTTAGTGGGGGCAGGGAGCTATGGCTACACCTTC.

This chain links TRBV28 with TRBJ1-3; 10 bases are shared with TRBD1. Germline CDR1 reads MDHEN; CDR2 reads SYDVKM. The CDR3 is made up of 15 amino acids. Trimming cost V 10 bases and J 4 bases; bases outside gene matches: 10. CDR3 loop: CATTPGTGVGNTIYF. The CDR3 DNA sequence: TGTGCCACAACACCCGGGACAGGGGTAGGAAACACCATATATTTT. Drawing the rest from reference TRBV28 and TRBJ1-3, the complete variable domain is DVKVTQSSRYLVKRTGEKVFLECVQDMDHENMFWYRQDPGLGLRLIYFSYDVKMKEKGDIPEGYSVSREKKERFSLILESASTNQTSMYLCATTPGTGVGNTIYFGEGSWLTVV.

This clone was picked up one time. The chain has TRBV14 and TRBJ2-5; 13 bases fit TRBD2. This CDR3 is built from 17 residues. Germline V lookup: CDR1 SGHDN, CDR2 FVKESK. V gave up 4 bases and J gave up 4 bases; unmatched junction bases: 9. CDR3 in amino acids: CASSPGRGLAGIETQYF. As DNA, the CDR3 is TGTGCCAGCAGCCCGGGACGGGGACTAGCGGGGATAGAGACCCAGTACTTC.

The genes are TRBV4-2 and TRBJ2-2; D call uncertain. The V gene lost 1 base and the J gene lost 2 bases, with 8 bases spanning the gap. Per the germline V gene, CDR1 is LGHNA and CDR2 is YNFKEQ. The CDR3 is made up of 15 amino acids. Written as DNA, the CDR3 is TGTGCCAGCAGCCAAGGAACAGACAACACCGGGGAGCTGTTTTTT. Its translation is CASSQGTDNTGELFF.

The V and J genes are TRBV7-9 and TRBJ1-1, with 7 bases that match TRBD1. J lost 1 base, V lost 0 bases, and 5 bases had no gene match. CDR1 is SEHNR and CDR2 is FQNEAQ in the germline V gene (reference sequence). The CDR3 sequence is 16 residues long. As DNA, the CDR3 is TGTGCCAGCAGCTTAGCGGCAGGGGGGGGGAACACTGAAGCTTTCTTT. This encodes CASSLAAGGGNTEAFF.

The CDR3 DNA is TGTGCCTGGAGTAAGTGGGGCGGTTTTGGGGACAATGAGCAGTTCTTC. Encoded protein: CAWSKWGGFGDNEQFF. The chain joins TRBV30 to TRBJ2-1, with a tentative D call TRBD1 (5 bases). V lost 2 bases to trimming and J lost 5 bases, with 19 bases between them. The CDR3 has 16 residues. Per the germline V gene, CDR1 is GTSNPN and CDR2 is SVGIG (reference sequence).

The chain recombines TRBV19 with TRBJ2-1; no clear D gene. The CDR3 contains 13 residues. With 5 bases removed from V and 5 bases from J, the gap between germline ends came to 10 bases. Germline V gene sequence: CDR1 LNHDA, CDR2 SQIVND (reference sequence). The CDR3 coding sequence is TGTGCCAGTAGTTTAAATGCGAACAATGAGCAGTTCTTC. Amino acid sequence: CASSLNANNEQFF.

The chain employs TRBV7-2 and TRBJ2-7, with unresolved D. Looked up from germline, CDR1 is SGHTA and CDR2 is FQGNSA. V was clipped by 5 bases and J by 5 bases, with 13 bases between them. CDR3 size: 13 residues. The CDR3 reads CASSRKRLDEQYF. CDR3 sequence (DNA): TGTGCCAGCAGCCGAAAGAGGCTCGACGAGCAGTACTTC.

The V gene is TRBV6-5, the J gene TRBJ1-5; D is ambiguous. V dropped 3 bases and J dropped 4 bases, with 10 bases sitting between them. Germline V lookup: CDR1 MNHEY, CDR2 SVGAGI. The CDR3 is 14 residues long. The CDR3 DNA sequence: TGTGCCAGCAGTTATCGGATGACGAATCAGCCCCAGCATTTT. It yields the protein CASSYRMTNQPQHF.